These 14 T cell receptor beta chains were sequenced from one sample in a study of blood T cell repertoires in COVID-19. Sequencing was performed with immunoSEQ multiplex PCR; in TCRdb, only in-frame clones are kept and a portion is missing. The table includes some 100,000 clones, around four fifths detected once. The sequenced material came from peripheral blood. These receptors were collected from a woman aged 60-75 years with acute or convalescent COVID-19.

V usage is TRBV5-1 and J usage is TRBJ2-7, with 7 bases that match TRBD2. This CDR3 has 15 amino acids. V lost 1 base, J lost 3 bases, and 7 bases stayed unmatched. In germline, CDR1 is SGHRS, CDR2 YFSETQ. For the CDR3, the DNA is TGCGCCAGCAGCTTGTCCCCGGGACTAAGCTACGAGCAGTACTTC. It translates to CASSLSPGLSYEQYF.

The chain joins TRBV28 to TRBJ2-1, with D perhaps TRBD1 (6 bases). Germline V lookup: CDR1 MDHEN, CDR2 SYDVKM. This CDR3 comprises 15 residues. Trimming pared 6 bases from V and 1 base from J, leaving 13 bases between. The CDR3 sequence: CASRAGVGSYNEQFF. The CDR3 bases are TGTGCCAGCAGAGCAGGGGTGGGATCCTACAATGAGCAGTTCTTC.

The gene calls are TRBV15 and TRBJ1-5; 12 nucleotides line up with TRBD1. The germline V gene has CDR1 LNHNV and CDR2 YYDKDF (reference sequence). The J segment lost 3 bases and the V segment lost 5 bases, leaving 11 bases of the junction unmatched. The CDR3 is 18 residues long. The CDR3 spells CATSSGTGGEWNNQPQHF. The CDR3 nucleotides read TGTGCCACCAGCTCCGGGACAGGGGGCGAATGGAACAATCAGCCCCAGCATTTT.

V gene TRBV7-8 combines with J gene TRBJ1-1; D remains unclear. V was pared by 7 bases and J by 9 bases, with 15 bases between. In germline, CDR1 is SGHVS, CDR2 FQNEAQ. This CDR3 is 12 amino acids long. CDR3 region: CASTSSRGKAFF. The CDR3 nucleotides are TGTGCCAGCACCTCCTCCCGGGGAAAAGCTTTCTTT.

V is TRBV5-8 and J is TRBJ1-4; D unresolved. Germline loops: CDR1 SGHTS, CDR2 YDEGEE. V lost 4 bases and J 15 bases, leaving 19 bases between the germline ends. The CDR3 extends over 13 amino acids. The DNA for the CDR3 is TGTGCCAGCAGCCCTACTCCGGGATCCTTTTTGTTTTTT. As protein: CASSPTPGSFLFF.

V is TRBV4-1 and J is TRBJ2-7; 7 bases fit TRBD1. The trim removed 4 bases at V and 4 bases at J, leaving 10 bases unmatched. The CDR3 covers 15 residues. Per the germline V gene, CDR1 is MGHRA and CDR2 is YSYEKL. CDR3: CASSPTGVSGYEQYF. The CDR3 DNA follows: TGCGCCAGCAGCCCCACAGGGGTCTCCGGGTACGAGCAGTACTTC.

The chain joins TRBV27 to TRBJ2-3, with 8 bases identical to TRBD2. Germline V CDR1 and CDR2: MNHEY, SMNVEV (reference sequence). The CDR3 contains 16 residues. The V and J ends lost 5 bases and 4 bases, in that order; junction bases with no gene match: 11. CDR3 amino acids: CASSGERLAGPDTQYF. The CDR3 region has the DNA TGTGCCAGCAGTGGGGAAAGATTAGCGGGGCCAGATACGCAGTATTTT.

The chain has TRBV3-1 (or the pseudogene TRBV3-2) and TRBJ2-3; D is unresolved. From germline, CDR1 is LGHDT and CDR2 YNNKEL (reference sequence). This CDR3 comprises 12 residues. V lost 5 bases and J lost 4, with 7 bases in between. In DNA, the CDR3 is TGTGCCAGCAGCAGCGTCCCAGATACGCAGTATTTT. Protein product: CASSSVPDTQYF.

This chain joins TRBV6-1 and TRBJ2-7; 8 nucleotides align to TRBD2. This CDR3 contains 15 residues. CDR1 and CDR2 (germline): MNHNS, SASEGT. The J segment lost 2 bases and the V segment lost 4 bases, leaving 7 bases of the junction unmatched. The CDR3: CASSGVQREPYEQYF. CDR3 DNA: TGTGCCAGCAGTGGGGTTCAGCGGGAGCCCTACGAGCAGTACTTC.

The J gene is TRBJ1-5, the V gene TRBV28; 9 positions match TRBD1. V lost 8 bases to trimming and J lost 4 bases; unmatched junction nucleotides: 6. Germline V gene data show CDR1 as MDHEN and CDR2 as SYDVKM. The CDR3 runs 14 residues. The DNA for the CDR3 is TGTGCCAGCTCCGCCGGGACAGGGAATCAGCCCCAGCATTTT. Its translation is CASSAGTGNQPQHF.

DNA for the CDR3: TGTGCCAGCAGCCAAGATTCGGGACACTACAATAACTATGGCTACACCTTC. As protein: CASSQDSGHYNNYGYTF. The rearrangement uses TRBV3-1 (or the pseudogene TRBV3-2) and TRBJ1-2; D might be TRBD1 (6 bases). CDR1 is LGHDT and CDR2 is YNNKEL in the germline V gene (reference sequence). Trimming pared 0 bases from V and 1 base from J, leaving 15 bases between. This CDR3 region has 17 residues.

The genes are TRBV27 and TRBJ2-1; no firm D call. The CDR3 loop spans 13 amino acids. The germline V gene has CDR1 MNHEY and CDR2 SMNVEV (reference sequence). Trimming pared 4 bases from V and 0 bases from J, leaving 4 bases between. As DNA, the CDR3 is TGTGCCAGCAGTTCGGGCTCCTACAATGAGCAGTTCTTC. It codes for CASSSGSYNEQFF.

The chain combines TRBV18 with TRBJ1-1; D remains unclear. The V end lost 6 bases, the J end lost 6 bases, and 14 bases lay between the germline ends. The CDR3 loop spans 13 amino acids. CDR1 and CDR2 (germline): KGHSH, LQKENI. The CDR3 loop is CASSPSGSSEAFF. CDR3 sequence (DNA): TGTGCCAGCTCTCCGTCGGGGTCCTCTGAAGCTTTCTTT.

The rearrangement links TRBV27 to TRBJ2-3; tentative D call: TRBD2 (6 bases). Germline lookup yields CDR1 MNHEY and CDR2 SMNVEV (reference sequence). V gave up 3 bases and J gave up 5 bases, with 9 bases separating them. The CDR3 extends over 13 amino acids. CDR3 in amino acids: CASSFLGGDTQYF. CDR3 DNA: TGTGCCAGCAGTTTCTTGGGGGGAGATACGCAGTATTTT.